The clone carrying this T cell receptor (beta chain) has a handful of counts. The CDR3 covers 15 residues. V trimming: 4 bases; J trimming: 4 bases; junction bases outside the gene matches: 8. CDR1 and CDR2 (germline): SGDLS, YYNGEE. TCRdb reprocessed the 5' RACE reads with MiXCR, giving one entry per CDR3 protein. The table has roughly 20,000 distinct CDR3 sequences, less than 40% seen once; the top ten hold 2.2%. The sample comprised tumor-infiltrating naive CD4+ T cells sorted from the breast tumor. Subset noted: naive CD4+ T cells, CD4+CD45RA+CD25-. The source is a female donor with breast cancer. V usage is TRBV9 and J usage is TRBJ2-7, with 10 bases lining up with TRBD2. CDR3 bases: TGTGCCAGCAGCACTGGGCCTAGCGGGAGTTACGAGCAGTACTTC. Encoded protein: CASSTGPSGSYEQYF.